Listed below are T cell receptor beta chains from one sample, sequenced in a study of cytomegalovirus exposure and HLA in healthy donors. Clones were sequenced by immunoSEQ multiplex PCR, and TCRdb holds only the in-frame ones, with some missing. Of some 96,000 clones listed, 65% to 80% are singletons. The sample comprised PBMCs. All receptors come from a man aged 35 to 55 in good health and CMV-seropositive. CDR3s include the opening cysteine and the closing phenylalanine or tryptophan. D genes are given only for firm matches.

v_gene	d_gene	j_gene	CDR3aa
TRBV18	.	TRBJ1-1	CASSSRGRELSPYTEAFF
TRBV11-3	.	TRBJ2-2	CASSSTLTGELFF
TRBV18	TRBD2	TRBJ2-3	CASSPRTSGSTDTQYF
TRBV6-5	TRBD1	TRBJ2-7	CASSHGTGGSYEQYF
TRBV7-6	TRBD1	TRBJ1-4	CASSFQGAKLFF
TRBV6-1	.	TRBJ2-1	CASSEVGGSGVRNEQFF
TRBV18	.	TRBJ1-2	CASSPQQGNYGYTF
TRBV5-1	TRBD1	TRBJ2-7	CASSLADRDDEQYF
TRBV28	.	TRBJ1-1	CASSPLGRDTEAFF
TRBV7-9	TRBD1	TRBJ2-3	CASSQPDRWRDTQYF
TRBV5-1	TRBD2	TRBJ2-7	CASSPILAGDNEQYF
TRBV28	.	TRBJ2-1	CASHGSNEQFF
TRBV25-1	.	TRBJ2-3	CASSDPTVPDTQYF
TRBV7-9	.	TRBJ1-1	CASSTGGSLGSAFF
TRBV20-1	.	TRBJ2-1	CSAPTRDLAFF